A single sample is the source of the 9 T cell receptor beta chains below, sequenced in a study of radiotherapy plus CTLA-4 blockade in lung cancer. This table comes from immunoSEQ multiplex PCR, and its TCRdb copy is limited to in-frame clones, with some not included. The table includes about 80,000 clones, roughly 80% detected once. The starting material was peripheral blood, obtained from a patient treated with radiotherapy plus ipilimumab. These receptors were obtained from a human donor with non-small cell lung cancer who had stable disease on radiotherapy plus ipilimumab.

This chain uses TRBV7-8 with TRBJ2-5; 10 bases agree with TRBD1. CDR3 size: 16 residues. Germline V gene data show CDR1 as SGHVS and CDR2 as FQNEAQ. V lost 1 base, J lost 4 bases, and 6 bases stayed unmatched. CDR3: CASSLVGTGARETQYF. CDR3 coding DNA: TGTGCCAGCAGCTTAGTTGGGACAGGGGCACGAGAGACCCAGTACTTC.

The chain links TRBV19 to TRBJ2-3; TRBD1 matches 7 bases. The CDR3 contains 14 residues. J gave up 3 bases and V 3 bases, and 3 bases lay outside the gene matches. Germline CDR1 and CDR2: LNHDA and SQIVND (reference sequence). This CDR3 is CASSIGTVTDTQYF. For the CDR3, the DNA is TGTGCCAGTAGTATCGGGACAGTGACAGATACGCAGTATTTT.

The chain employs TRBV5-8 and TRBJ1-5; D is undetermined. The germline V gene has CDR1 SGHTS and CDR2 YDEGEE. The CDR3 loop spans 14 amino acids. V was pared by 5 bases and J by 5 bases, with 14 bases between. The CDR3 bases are TGTGCCAGCAGTCCCTTAAACCGTGATCAGCCCCAGCATTTT. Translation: CASSPLNRDQPQHF.

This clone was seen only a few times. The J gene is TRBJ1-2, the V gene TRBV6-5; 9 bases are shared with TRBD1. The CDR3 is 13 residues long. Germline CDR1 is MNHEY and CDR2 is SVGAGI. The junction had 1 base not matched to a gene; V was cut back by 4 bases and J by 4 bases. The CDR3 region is CASSLQGAYGYTF. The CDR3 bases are TGTGCCAGCAGTTTACAGGGGGCCTATGGCTACACCTTC.

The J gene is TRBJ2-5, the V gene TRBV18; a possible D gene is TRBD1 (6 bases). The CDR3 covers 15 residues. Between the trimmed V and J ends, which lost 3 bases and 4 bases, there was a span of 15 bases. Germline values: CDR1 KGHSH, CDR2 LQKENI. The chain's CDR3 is CASSPRQEIGETQYF. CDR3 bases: TGTGCCAGCTCACCGAGACAGGAGATAGGAGAGACCCAGTACTTC.

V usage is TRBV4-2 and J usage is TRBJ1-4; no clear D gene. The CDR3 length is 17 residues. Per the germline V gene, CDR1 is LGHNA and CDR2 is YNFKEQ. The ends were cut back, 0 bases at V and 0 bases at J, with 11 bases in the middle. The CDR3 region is CASSQDEGRATNEKLFF. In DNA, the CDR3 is TGTGCCAGCAGCCAAGATGAGGGCAGAGCAACTAATGAAAAACTGTTTTTT.

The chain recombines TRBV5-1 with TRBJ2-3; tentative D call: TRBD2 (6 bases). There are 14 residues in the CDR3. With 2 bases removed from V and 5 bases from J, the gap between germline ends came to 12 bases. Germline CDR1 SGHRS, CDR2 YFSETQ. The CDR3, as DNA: TGCGCCAGCAGCTTAGGCGGGGTGGGAGATACGCAGTATTTT. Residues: CASSLGGVGDTQYF.

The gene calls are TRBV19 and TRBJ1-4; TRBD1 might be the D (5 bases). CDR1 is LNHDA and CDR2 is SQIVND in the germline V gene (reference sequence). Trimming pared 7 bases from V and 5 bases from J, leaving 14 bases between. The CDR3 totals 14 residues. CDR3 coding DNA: TGTGCCAGTATTGACCGGGACGGCAATGAAAAACTGTTTTTT. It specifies CASIDRDGNEKLFF.

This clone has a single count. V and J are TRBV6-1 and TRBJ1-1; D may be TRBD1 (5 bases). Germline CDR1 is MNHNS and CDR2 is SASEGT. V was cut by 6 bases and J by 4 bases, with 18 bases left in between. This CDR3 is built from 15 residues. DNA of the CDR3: TGTGCCAGCAGGTCTTCAGGGTCCCCCTCCACTGAAGCTTTCTTT. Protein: CASRSSGSPSTEAFF.